This T cell receptor (beta chain) was recovered during a study of tumor-infiltrating lymphocytes in primary liver carcinoma. Broader study findings: Overlap between tumor regions exceeded overlap of tumor with adjacent tissue or blood.

From around 530 ng of total RNA, TCR beta-specific cDNA was reverse-transcribed using a constant-region primer. Researchers made the TCR beta libraries by running three nested multiplex PCR rounds with slightly modified ARM-PCR. TCRdb analysed the multiplex PCR reads with MiXCR anew, one entry per CDR3 protein. Among more than 100,000 distinct CDR3 sequences listed, about two thirds were seen once. To note about this clonotype: The antigen is not known. This may be a read error, as it is one base from a much larger clone.

The roughly 20-34 mg bulk tissue piece was not sorted before simultaneous RNA and DNA extraction. The patients presented with primary liver carcinoma, which was managed through surgical resection. Specimen: tumor-adjacent normal liver tissue. The receptor comes from an older woman with primary liver carcinoma and hepatitis B virus infection.

CDR3 protein: CASRTGSYNEQFF. CDR3 sequence (DNA): TGTGCCAGCAGAACCGGGTCCTACAATGAGCAGTTCTTC. The chain joins TRBV28 to TRBJ2-1; D is unclear. Trimming pared 6 bases from V and 1 base from J, leaving 7 bases between. The CDR3 sequence is 13 residues long. In germline, CDR1 is MDHEN, CDR2 SYDVKM.